These 17 T cell receptor beta chains originate from one sample sequenced in a study of blood T cells in healthy people across ages. For the second PCR, which ran for about 6 to 11 cycles, a sample-barcoded 5' primer and a J-beta primer mix were used. MiXCR was run by TCRdb on the 5' RACE reads, yielding one entry per CDR3 protein. The data show around 650,000 distinct CDR3 sequences, 40% to 45% seen once. What was sequenced was blood. The receptors here all came from an older man in good health.

V usage is TRBV7-2 and J usage is TRBJ1-1; TRBD1 is a possible D gene (5 bases). Trimming pared 5 bases from V and 0 bases from J, leaving 13 bases between. This CDR3 is 15 amino acids long. CDR1 and CDR2 (germline): SGHTA, FQGNSA. CDR3: CASSRSAGVNTEAFF. As DNA, the CDR3 is TGTGCCAGCAGCCGATCGGCGGGGGTGAACACTGAAGCTTTCTTT.

This chain connects TRBV5-1 to TRBJ2-7; D not resolved. V was clipped by 0 bases and J by 5 bases, with 12 bases between them. The germline gives CDR1 SGHRS, CDR2 YFSETQ. The CDR3 has 14 amino acids. The CDR3 sequence is CASSLGPSIDEQYF. CDR3 in DNA: TGCGCCAGCAGCTTGGGACCCTCAATAGACGAGCAGTACTTC.

V usage is TRBV4-2 and J usage is TRBJ2-7; 13 bases agree with TRBD2. The germline V gene encodes CDR1 LGHNA and CDR2 YNFKEQ. CDR3 size: 15 residues. Losses at the gene ends were 1 base for V and 7 bases for J; bases not matched to a gene: 4. The CDR3 coding sequence is TGTGCCAGCAGCCAAGGACTAGCGGGGGGTCAAGAGCAGTACTTC. This sequence encodes CASSQGLAGGQEQYF.

CDR3 protein: CASSLNSGETQYF. The CDR3 coding sequence is TGCGCCAGCAGCTTGAATAGCGGAGAGACCCAGTACTTC. This chain joins TRBV5-1 and TRBJ2-5, with a possible D match to TRBD2 (6 bases). V was trimmed by 1 base and J by 4 bases, leaving 8 bases between them. CDR3 length: 13 amino acids. The germline V gene has CDR1 SGHRS and CDR2 YFSETQ.

Concerning this clonotype: Its ends do not fully match the called genes, so a read error is possible. The V and J genes are TRBV29-1 and TRBJ2-2; D is undetermined. The CDR3 is 14 amino acids. The germline V gene has CDR1 SQVTM and CDR2 ANQGSEA. The CDR3 is CNVAPQVRSGELFF. Written as DNA, the CDR3 is TGCAACGTTGCCCCCCAGGTGAGGTCGGGGGAGCTGTTTTTT.

The chain couples TRBV20-1 to TRBJ1-1, with TRBD1 as a possible D gene (5 bases). Trimming took off 6 bases at V and 3 bases at J, with 14 bases between the two ends. Looked up from germline, CDR1 is DFQATT and CDR2 is SNEGSKA (reference sequence). The length of the CDR3 is 13 residues. The CDR3 sequence is CSATARGDTEAFF. As DNA, the CDR3 is TGCAGTGCAACCGCCCGGGGCGACACTGAAGCTTTCTTT.

This clonotype was found many times. The chain is built from TRBV24-1 and TRBJ2-5; D may be TRBD2 (6 bases). V was cut by 2 bases and J by 1 base, with 7 bases left in between. There are 14 residues in the CDR3. CDR1 is KGHDR and CDR2 is SFDVKD in the germline V gene. This CDR3 reads CATSDSGGQETQYF. The CDR3 DNA follows: TGTGCCACCAGTGATTCCGGGGGCCAAGAGACCCAGTACTTC.

This chain uses TRBV7-6 with TRBJ2-2, with TRBD1 matching over 8 bases. Germline V gene lookup returns CDR1 SGHVS and CDR2 FNYEAQ. The V and J ends lost 3 bases and 3 bases, in that order; junction bases with no gene match: 9. The CDR3 consists of 17 residues. As DNA, the CDR3 is TGTGCCAGCAGCTTCACCACCGGGACAGGTGACACCGGGGAGCTGTTTTTT. It encodes CASSFTTGTGDTGELFF.

The CDR3 reads CSAPTGLTGELFF. As DNA, the CDR3 is TGCAGTGCCCCGACCGGGCTGACCGGGGAGCTGTTTTTT. The rearrangement links TRBV20-1 to TRBJ2-2; D is undetermined. The CDR3 runs to 13 residues. The germline V gene has CDR1 DFQATT and CDR2 SNEGSKA (reference sequence). With 6 bases removed from V and 5 bases from J, the gap between germline ends came to 13 bases.

This chain links TRBV7-6 with TRBJ1-6, with D unclear. Germline V CDR1 and CDR2: SGHVS, FNYEAQ. This CDR3 has 17 residues. Trimming left V 1 base short and J 0 bases short, with 10 bases between. As DNA, the CDR3 is TGTGCCAGCAGCTTAGGGACGATGAGCTCCTATAATTCACCCCTCCACTTT. It codes for CASSLGTMSSYNSPLHF.

This clonotype was detected once. This rearrangement joins TRBV29-1 to TRBJ2-7; possibly TRBD2 for D (5 bases). The CDR3 is 11 amino acids. V gave up 7 bases and J gave up 3 bases, with 10 bases separating them. The germline V gene has CDR1 SQVTM and CDR2 ANQGSEA. The DNA for the CDR3 is TGCAGCGGTACAGAGGGCTACGAGCAGTACTTC. As protein: CSGTEGYEQYF.

V is TRBV18 and J is TRBJ1-4, with TRBD1 matching 10 bases. V lost 3 bases and J lost 8; bases outside the gene matches: 6. Germline CDR1 and CDR2: KGHSH and LQKENI. The CDR3 sequence is 15 residues long. The CDR3: CASSPEDRGREKLFF. CDR3 nucleotide sequence: TGTGCCAGCTCACCCGAGGACAGGGGGAGAGAAAAACTGTTTTTT. Using reference TRBV18 and TRBJ1-4 for the parts outside the CDR3, the full variable domain is NAGVMQNPRHLVRRRGQEARLRCSPMKGHSHVYWYRQLPEEGLKFMVYLQKENIIDESGMPKERFSAEFPKEGPSILRIQQVVRGDSAAYFCASSPEDRGREKLFFGSGTQLSVL.

This clonotype was seen once. The chain uses TRBV6-5 and TRBJ1-2; D perhaps matches TRBD1 (6 bases). The CDR3 runs 15 residues. The V and J ends lost 6 bases and 4 bases respectively, with 18 bases between them. CDR1 MNHEY and CDR2 SVGAGI come from the germline V gene. In DNA, the CDR3 is TGTGCCAGCAGCCCCCGGACAGAGCAAATCTATGGCTACACCTTC. Its translation is CASSPRTEQIYGYTF.

This clonotype was counted between two and nine times. The rearrangement joins TRBV15 to TRBJ1-2, with a tentative D call TRBD1 (5 bases). Germline lookup yields CDR1 LNHNV and CDR2 YYDKDF (reference sequence). The CDR3 is 11 residues long. Trimming cost V 2 bases and J 7 bases, with 5 bases left between them. CDR3 DNA: TGTGCCACCAGCAGAAGGGGTGGCTACACCTTC. Translation: CATSRRGGYTF.

V and J are TRBV7-9 and TRBJ2-3, with D uncertain. The length of the CDR3 is 12 residues. In germline, CDR1 is SEHNR, CDR2 FQNEAQ (reference sequence). With 2 bases removed from V and 4 bases from J, the gap between germline ends came to 4 bases. CDR3 residues: CASSLLPDTQYF. CDR3 in DNA: TGTGCCAGCAGCTTATTGCCAGATACGCAGTATTTT.

CDR3 region: CASSPGQGPGELFF. The CDR3 bases are TGCGCCAGCAGCCCAGGACAGGGGCCCGGGGAGCTGTTTTTT. The V gene is TRBV5-1, the J gene TRBJ2-2; 9 nucleotides agree with TRBD1. Germline CDR1 is SGHRS and CDR2 is YFSETQ. V shed 4 bases and J 6 bases; nucleotides not matched to a gene: 4. The CDR3 contains 14 residues. The whole variable domain, filled in from reference TRBV5-1 and TRBJ2-2, reads KAGVTQTPRYLIKTRGQQVTLSCSPISGHRSVSWYQQTPGQGLQFLFEYFSETQRNKGNFPGRFSGRQFSNSRSEMNVSTLELGDSALYLCASSPGQGPGELFFGEGSRLTVL.

The chain has TRBV20-1 and TRBJ1-4; D is perhaps TRBD1 (5 bases). Looked up from germline, CDR1 is DFQATT and CDR2 is SNEGSKA (reference sequence). The germline V and J ends were trimmed by 6 bases and 4 bases, with 12 bases remaining between them. There are 13 residues in the CDR3. CDR3 residues: CSALDTNNEKLFF. Written as DNA, the CDR3 is TGCAGTGCCCTGGACACTAATAATGAAAAACTGTTTTTT.